The source of this TCR beta chain is a study of spatial heterogeneity in lung cancer. The table lists this clonotype with many counts. Its antigen remains unknown. On each TCR cDNA molecule, a unique molecular identifier was present. MiXCR, applied by TCRdb to the 5' RACE reads, yields one record per CDR3 protein. Of approximately 25,000 distinct CDR3 sequences in the sample, about 3% are singletons; the top ten hold less than 35%. Stated time point: sample taken at primary tumor resection. Unsorted whole RNA of tumor, nontumor lung or frozen PBMC was sequenced. The V gene end was trimmed by 0 bases and the J gene end by 6 bases; junction bases not matched to a gene: 12. Germline CDR1 MDHEN, CDR2 SYDVKM. The CDR3 has 18 amino acids. Findings of the study overall: TCRs found ubiquitously expanded in tumor appeared in blood more at resection than at follow-up.

This specimen consisted of PBMCs, obtained at surgery. The J gene is TRBJ2-1, the V gene TRBV28; 9 bases map to TRBD2. The source of this sequence is a female donor with early-stage non-small cell lung cancer. In nucleotides, the CDR3 is TGTGCCAGCAGTTTATGGACCCTCTTAGCGGGAGTCTCCAATGAGCAGTTCTTC. It encodes CASSLWTLLAGVSNEQFF.